This paragraph covers one T cell receptor (beta chain) sequence. Its antigen is unknown. Donors each provided 8 to 10 milliliters of peripheral blood. A J-beta primer mix and a sample-barcoded 5' primer were used in a second PCR of about 7 to 12 cycles. From the 5' RACE reads, TCRdb called clonotypes with MiXCR, one entry per CDR3 protein. The sample yields over 950,000 distinct CDR3 sequences, more than 30% seen once. The germline V gene has CDR1 DFQATT and CDR2 SNEGSKA (reference sequence). J lost 0 bases, V lost 5 bases, and 13 bases had no gene match. CDR3 length equals 17 residues. The record originates from a study of blood T cells in healthy people across ages. Study-wide points: Higher diversity and more naive CD4+ cells were features of long-lived donors, compared to aged donors. Across samples, TCR beta diversity tracked strongly with naive T cell percentage. Older age coincided with a roughly linear decline in TCR beta diversity per million T cells.

The V gene is TRBV20-1, the J gene TRBJ1-1; 9 bases line up with TRBD1. The sample comprised blood. This clonotype originated in a man aged 18 to 30 in good health. As DNA, the CDR3 is TGCAGTGCTTTACACTCCGGGACAGGGCCCTTGAACACTGAAGCTTTCTTT. Amino acids: CSALHSGTGPLNTEAFF.